Presented here are 12 T cell receptor beta chains from one specimen sequenced in a study of blood T cell repertoires in COVID-19. The table came from immunoSEQ multiplex PCR; TCRdb's copy has only in-frame clones and leaves some out. Of about 150,000 clones listed, 84% are singletons. The source material was peripheral blood. Receptors originate from a man between 70 and 80 years old with acute or convalescent COVID-19.

The chain uses TRBV28 and TRBJ1-3; 7 bases agree with TRBD1. This CDR3 is 15 amino acids long. Germline V gene data show CDR1 as MDHEN and CDR2 as SYDVKM. V dropped 5 bases and J dropped 4; count of bases not matched to a gene: 8. The CDR3 DNA reads as TGTGCCAGCAGTCATAACAGGGGTTCCGGAAACACCATATATTTT. This gives the protein CASSHNRGSGNTIYF.

The chain uses TRBV20-1 and TRBJ2-7; 8 bases align to TRBD2. The CDR3 extends over 15 amino acids. Germline V gene sequence: CDR1 DFQATT, CDR2 SNEGSKA (reference sequence). J gave up 0 bases and V 3 bases, and 7 bases lay outside the gene matches. The CDR3 bases are TGCAGTGCTAGTGAGACTAGCGTAGGCTCCTACGAGCAGTACTTC. It yields the protein CSASETSVGSYEQYF.

The rearrangement joins TRBV7-6 to TRBJ2-1, with 8 bases matching TRBD2. The CDR3 loop spans 15 amino acids. Germline lookup yields CDR1 SGHVS and CDR2 FNYEAQ. The junction had 9 bases not matched to a gene; V was cut back by 3 bases and J by 8 bases. The CDR3 DNA follows: TGTGCCAGCAGCTTTGCGGCTAGCGGGCCCCATGAGCAGTTCTTC. It encodes CASSFAASGPHEQFF.

The chain links TRBV5-6 to TRBJ1-2, with a weak D call TRBD1 (6 bases). From germline, CDR1 is SGHDT and CDR2 YYEEEE. Trimming removed 4 bases at V and 0 bases at J, with 13 bases between. This CDR3 comprises 15 residues. CDR3 loop: CASSPYRVSNYGYTF. CDR3 nucleotides: TGTGCCAGCAGCCCATACAGGGTGTCTAACTATGGCTACACCTTC.

The gene calls are TRBV4-1 and TRBJ2-1; 8 nucleotides match TRBD2. Germline-derived CDR1 and CDR2 are MGHRA and YSYEKL. V lost 0 bases to trimming and J lost 15 bases; unmatched junction nucleotides: 22. This CDR3 comprises 18 residues. CDR3 sequence reads: CASSQDQPTSVVFGTAFF. In DNA, the CDR3 is TGCGCCAGCAGCCAAGATCAGCCGACTAGCGTGGTATTTGGTACGGCGTTCTTC.

The V and J genes are TRBV19 and TRBJ1-2, with 7 bases that match TRBD1. The CDR3 sequence is 17 residues long. Trimming took 5 bases from V and 0 from J; bases not matched to a gene: 12. CDR1 LNHDA and CDR2 SQIVND come from the germline V gene (reference sequence). CDR3 region: CASSSQGGLTSNYGYTF. Here the CDR3 DNA reads TGTGCCAGTAGTTCCCAGGGGGGCCTAACCTCTAACTATGGCTACACCTTC.

The V call is TRBV27, the J call TRBJ2-3, with 8 bases that match TRBD1. Looked up from germline, CDR1 is MNHEY and CDR2 is SMNVEV (reference sequence). The junction had 4 bases not matched to a gene; V was cut back by 2 bases and J by 3 bases. There are 15 residues in the CDR3. CDR3 DNA sequence: TGTGCCAGCAGTTTAGGACAGGGTGGGACAGATACGCAGTATTTT. This sequence encodes CASSLGQGGTDTQYF.

This chain links TRBV24-1 with TRBJ2-2; 9 bases fit TRBD1. The CDR3 spans 13 residues. Per the germline V gene, CDR1 is KGHDR and CDR2 is SFDVKD. J was trimmed by 3 bases and V by 9 bases; bases with no gene match: 1. CDR3 amino acids: CATGDRDTGELFF. DNA of the CDR3: TGTGCCACCGGGGACAGGGACACCGGGGAGCTGTTTTTT.

V usage is TRBV12-3 or TRBV12-4 and J usage is TRBJ1-4; 9 bases are shared with TRBD1. With V trimmed by 6 bases and J by 5 bases, 1 base remained unmatched. The CDR3 is 13 residues long. The chain's CDR3 is CASRGQGNEKLFF. The CDR3 DNA is TGTGCCAGCAGGGGACAGGGAAATGAAAAACTGTTTTTT.

The chain has TRBV6-1 and TRBJ1-1, with D possibly being TRBD1 (6 bases). The germline V gene has CDR1 MNHNS and CDR2 SASEGT. Trimming removed 0 bases from V and 0 bases from J, with 8 bases in between. The CDR3 sequence is 15 residues long. DNA for the CDR3: TGTGCCAGCAGTGAAGCGGGACACATGAACACTGAAGCTTTCTTT. It is translated as CASSEAGHMNTEAFF.

The chain couples TRBV6-5 to TRBJ2-1; maybe TRBD2 (6 bases). The V end was cut by 6 bases, the J end by 4 bases, with 16 bases between. The CDR3 sequence is 15 residues long. Germline CDR1 is MNHEY and CDR2 is SVGAGI. CDR3 residues: CASSPAGSPYNEQFF. CDR3 DNA sequence: TGTGCCAGCAGCCCGGCGGGGTCACCTTACAATGAGCAGTTCTTC.

The chain uses TRBV19 and TRBJ2-3, with D perhaps TRBD2 (5 bases). V lost 5 bases, J lost 4 bases, and 10 bases lay in between. The CDR3 consists of 13 residues. Germline V gives CDR1 LNHDA, CDR2 SQIVND (reference sequence). The CDR3 protein is CASSPGSPDTQYF. CDR3 coding DNA: TGTGCCAGTAGTCCGGGGTCTCCAGATACGCAGTATTTT.